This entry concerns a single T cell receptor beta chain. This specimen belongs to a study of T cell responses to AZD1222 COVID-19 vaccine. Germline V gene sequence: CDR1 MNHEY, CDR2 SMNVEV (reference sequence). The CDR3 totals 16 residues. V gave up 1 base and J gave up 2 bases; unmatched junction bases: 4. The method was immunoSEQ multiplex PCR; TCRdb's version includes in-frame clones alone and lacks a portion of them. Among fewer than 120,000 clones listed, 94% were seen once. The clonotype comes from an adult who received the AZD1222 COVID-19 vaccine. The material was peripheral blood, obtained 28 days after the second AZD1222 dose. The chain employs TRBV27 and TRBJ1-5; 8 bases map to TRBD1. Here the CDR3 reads CASSLLAGQGNQPQHF. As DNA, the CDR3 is TGTGCCAGCAGTTTATTAGCGGGACAGGGCAATCAGCCCCAGCATTTT.